This TCR beta chain was recorded in a study of blood T cell repertoires in COVID-19. For the study at large: The cDNA or gDNA used as material had been derived from T cells, B-cell-depleted T cells, or PBMCs.

As handled by the study authors: Amplification of reference gene primers was used by the study to estimate nucleated cell counts. Here immunoSEQ multiplex PCR was the method, and the copy in TCRdb shows in-frame clones only, minus some. The V and J calls and the clone size are those of that table, but D and trimming were determined from the DNA. The data contain 300,000 to 350,000 clones, about 88% of them seen just once; the ten biggest clones take up about 7%. While infection was still active, Seattle patients were enrolled and then followed longitudinally. Trimming took off 8 bases at V and 0 bases at J, with 7 bases between the two ends. The germline V gene encodes CDR1 MNHEY and CDR2 SMNVEV (reference sequence). The CDR3 loop spans 13 amino acids. The sample holds one count of this clone.

This chain connects TRBV27 to TRBJ1-4; possible D gene TRBD1, 5 bases. The clonotype comes from a woman aged 70-85 years with COVID-19, enrolled during active disease. Sequencing input: peripheral blood. The CDR3 here is CASSTATNEKLFF. In DNA, the CDR3 is TGTGCCAGCTCGACAGCAACTAATGAAAAACTGTTTTTT.